This TCR beta chain came from a study of T cells in Graves' hyperthyroidism and ophthalmopathy. With V trimmed by 5 bases and J by 6 bases, 9 bases remained unmatched. Germline lookup yields CDR1 SGHVS and CDR2 FQNEAQ. The CDR3 sequence is 15 residues long. The TCR beta CDR3 regions underwent amplification using RNA transcripts as the source. The HTBI set primed first-round TCR CDR3 RT-PCR. In TCRdb, the multiplex PCR reads were re-called with MiXCR into one record per CDR3 protein. The data hold a few hundred thousand distinct CDR3 sequences, with approximately 13% observed a single time. The sequence came from a woman aged 25 to 45 with Graves' hyperthyroidism that later progressed to Graves' ophthalmopathy. The chain joins TRBV7-8 to TRBJ1-4, with 7 bases identical to TRBD1. The sample was blood. CDR3 region: CASSPATGIDEKLFF. CDR3 nucleotides: TGTGCCAGCAGCCCAGCGACAGGGATCGATGAAAAACTGTTTTTT.